This T cell receptor (beta chain) was identified during a study of technical replicates of blood from several donors (dated by TCRdb to between 2016 and 2019). The library was produced with the immunoSEQ multiplex PCR assay. The table comes from immuneACCESS by way of TCRdb, which keeps in-frame sequences with V and J called. Part of the clones is missing from these tables; in studies checked, under half for an unresolved V gene and the rest for unknown reasons. The sample includes roughly 74,000 clones, with around 90% observed a single time. The ten largest clones add up to 0.39% of the sample. Relative to germline, V is 7 bases shorter and J is 2 bases shorter, with 5 bases between their ends. From a lookup of the germline V gene, CDR1 and CDR2 are MDHEN and SYDVKM. The CDR3, cysteine through phenylalanine, is 11 amino acids long. Just the 33-base CDR3 DNA is kept, in frame starting at base 1.

Note on this clone: Its antigen specificity is not known. Within one base of it there is no much larger clone, and no base qualities were kept.

Sample: T cells isolated from PBMCs. Rearrangement joined TRBV28 to TRBJ1-2, with a tentative D gene TRBD1 over 5 matching bases. The source is a human donor in good health. The nucleotide sequence reads as follows: TGTGCCAGCAACAGGAACTATGGCTACACCTTC. This gives the protein CASNRNYGYTF.